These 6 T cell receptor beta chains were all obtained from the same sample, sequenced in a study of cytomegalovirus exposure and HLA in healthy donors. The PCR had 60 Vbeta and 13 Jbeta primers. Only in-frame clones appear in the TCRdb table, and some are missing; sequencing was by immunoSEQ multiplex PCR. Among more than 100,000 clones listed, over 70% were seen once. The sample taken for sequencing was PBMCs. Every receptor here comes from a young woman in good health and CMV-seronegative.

The CDR3 loop reads CASSVGGGGSYNEQFF. In nucleotides, the CDR3 is TGTGCCAGCAGCGTAGGAGGGGGGGGATCCTACAATGAGCAGTTCTTC. The V call is TRBV9, the J call TRBJ2-1, with D possibly TRBD2 on 7 matching bases. The CDR3 contains 16 residues. Trimming removed 0 bases from V and 1 base from J, with 11 bases in between. Germline V CDR1 and CDR2: SGDLS, YYNGEE.

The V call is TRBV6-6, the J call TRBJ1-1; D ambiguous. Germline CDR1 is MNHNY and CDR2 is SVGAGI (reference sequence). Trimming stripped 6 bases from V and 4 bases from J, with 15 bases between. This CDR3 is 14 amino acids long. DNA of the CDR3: TGTGCCAGCAGGCGATCGGAGGGCGGCACTGAAGCTTTCTTT. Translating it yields CASRRSEGGTEAFF.

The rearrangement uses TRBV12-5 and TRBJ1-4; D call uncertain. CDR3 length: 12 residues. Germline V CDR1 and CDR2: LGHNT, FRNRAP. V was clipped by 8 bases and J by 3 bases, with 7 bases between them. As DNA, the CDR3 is TGTGCTAGTAAATCGGCTAATGAAAAACTGTTTTTT. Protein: CASKSANEKLFF.

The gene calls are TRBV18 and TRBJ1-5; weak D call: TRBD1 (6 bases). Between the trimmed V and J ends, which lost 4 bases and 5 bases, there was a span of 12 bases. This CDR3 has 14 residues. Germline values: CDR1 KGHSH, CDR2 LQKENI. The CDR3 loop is CASSRGGGDQPQHF. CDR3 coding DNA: TGTGCCAGCTCACGGGGAGGGGGAGATCAGCCCCAGCATTTT. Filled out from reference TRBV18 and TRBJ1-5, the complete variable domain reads NAGVMQNPRHLVRRRGQEARLRCSPMKGHSHVYWYRQLPEEGLKFMVYLQKENIIDESGMPKERFSAEFPKEGPSILRIQQVVRGDSAAYFCASSRGGGDQPQHFGDGTRLSIL.

The CDR3 nucleotides read TGTGCCAGCTCACGAGGGACAGGGAACACCGGGGAGCTGTTTTTT. This translates into CASSRGTGNTGELFF. This chain connects TRBV18 to TRBJ2-2; TRBD1 matches 8 bases. Germline-derived CDR1 and CDR2 are KGHSH and LQKENI. This CDR3 contains 15 residues. V lost 4 bases and J lost 1; bases outside the gene matches: 2. Using reference TRBV18 and TRBJ2-2 for the parts outside the CDR3, the full variable domain is NAGVMQNPRHLVRRRGQEARLRCSPMKGHSHVYWYRQLPEEGLKFMVYLQKENIIDESGMPKERFSAEFPKEGPSILRIQQVVRGDSAAYFCASSRGTGNTGELFFGEGSRLTVL.

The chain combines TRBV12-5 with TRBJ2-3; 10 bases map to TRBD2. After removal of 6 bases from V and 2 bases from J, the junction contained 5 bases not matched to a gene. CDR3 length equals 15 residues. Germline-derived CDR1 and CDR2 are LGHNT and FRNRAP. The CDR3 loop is CASGNGLAATDTQYF. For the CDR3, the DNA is TGTGCTAGTGGGAACGGACTAGCGGCCACAGATACGCAGTATTTT.